Listed below are T cell receptor beta chains from one sample, sequenced in a study of tumor and adjacent non-tumor tissue in lung cancer. TCRdb analysed the multiplex PCR reads with MiXCR anew, one entry per CDR3 protein. The sample contains some 66,000 distinct CDR3 sequences, 61% of which appear only once. What was sequenced was distant non-tumor lung tissue. The receptors were gathered from a man between 65 and 85 years old with non-small cell lung cancer. CDR3s leave out the opening cysteine and the closing phenylalanine or tryptophan.

TRBV11-2,TRBJ2-7,ASSLRPPGQDSYEQY
TRBV5-1,TRBJ1-4,ASSFDKKLF
TRBV7-2,TRBJ2-7,TSSLAGGYEQY
TRBV7-9,TRBJ2-1,ASSPPRTGSYNERF
TRBV12-3/TRBV12-4,TRBJ2-1,ASSPGGFYNEQF
TRBV11-2,TRBJ2-1,ASSLPTAGTVDEQF
TRBV7-8,TRBJ1-1,ASSRTSVSNTEAF
TRBV20-1,TRBJ2-5,SADDRWLRTQY
TRBV29-1,TRBJ2-1,SVEDRGGGRPNEQS
TRBV6-2/TRBV6-3,TRBJ2-1,TSTYGTGLLGNGQF
TRBV28,TRBJ2-5,ASCFRPTQETQY
TRBV25-1,TRBJ2-1,AGSPRTSGRLASSYNEQL
TRBV11-1,TRBJ2-5,ASSGSRGEIDQGTQY
TRBV24-1,TRBJ1-5,ATSDPFSNQPQH
TRBV11-2,TRBJ2-5,ASSLGRGDLTTQY
TRBV10-3,TRBJ2-7,AISGAGMVYEQY
TRBV28,TRBJ2-1,VSTGAYEQF
TRBV12-3/TRBV12-4,TRBJ1-5,ASSDRTNQPQH
TRBV4-2,TRBJ2-2,ASSQARSTGELF
TRBV28,TRBJ1-5,ASRPGGNQPQH
TRBV29-1,TRBJ1-2,SVQPRGTYGHI
TRBV25-1,TRBJ2-2,ASSESGTGVTGELF
TRBV10-2,TRBJ2-7,ASSENSGPYEQY
TRBV29-1,TRBJ2-1,SLRGNYNENF
TRBV29-1,TRBJ2-3,SERQGVSIRGLIGTDTQY
TRBV29-1,TRBJ2-3,SVASSSDTQY
TRBV28,TRBJ2-7,ASSLMGLAGYDEQY
TRBV12-3/TRBV12-4,TRBJ1-4,ASSRGQSNVKLF
TRBV11-2,TRBJ2-6,ASSSRGGSSGTNVLT
TRBV11-2,TRBJ1-2,ASSVDRGLGGYT
TRBV2,TRBJ2-1,ASRDSGRDEQF
TRBV13,TRBJ2-7,ASSSQGYEQY